This TCR beta chain is from a study of cytomegalovirus exposure and HLA in healthy donors. Study-wide results and limits: Later genetic work tied a missense DCLRE1C variant to beta-chain V and J trimming. HLA alleles showed associations with fewer than 20,000 TCR beta sequences in a later analysis, at a 0.05 false discovery rate.

Use of 60 Vbeta and 13 Jbeta primers characterized the PCR. Method: immunoSEQ multiplex PCR; TCRdb's copy keeps in-frame clones and lacks some. The sample shows 110,000 or so clones, 70% to 80% of them seen only once. Trimming cost V 6 bases and J 4 bases; bases outside gene matches: 11. Germline V gene lookup returns CDR1 MGHDK and CDR2 SYGVNS. The CDR3 is 15 amino acids. Remarks on this clone: Antigen unknown.

The TCR sequence derives from a man aged 45-60 years in good health and CMV-seropositive. Sequencing input: PBMCs. The rearrangement uses TRBV25-1 and TRBJ2-7, with 8 positions matching TRBD2. CDR3 amino acids: CASSLPGGGGYEQYF. CDR3 bases: TGTGCCAGCAGCCTCCCGGGAGGGGGGGGGTACGAGCAGTACTTC.